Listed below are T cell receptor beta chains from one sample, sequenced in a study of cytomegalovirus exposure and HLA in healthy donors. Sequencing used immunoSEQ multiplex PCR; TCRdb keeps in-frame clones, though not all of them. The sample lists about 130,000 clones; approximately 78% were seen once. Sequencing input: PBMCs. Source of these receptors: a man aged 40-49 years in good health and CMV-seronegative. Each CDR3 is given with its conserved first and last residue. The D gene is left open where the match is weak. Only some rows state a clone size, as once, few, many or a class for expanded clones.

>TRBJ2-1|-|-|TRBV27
TGTGCCACCGGGGGGCCGGAGCAGTTCTTC
CATGGPEQFF
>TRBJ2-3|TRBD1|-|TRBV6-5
TGTGCCAGCAGGGGGACAGGGGATACGCAGTATTTT
CASRGTGDTQYF
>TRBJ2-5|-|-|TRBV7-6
TGTGCCAGCAGCCCCCTGGCGGGGGCAGCAAAGACCCAGTACTTC
CASSPLAGAAKTQYF
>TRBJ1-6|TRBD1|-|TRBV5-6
TGTGCCAGCAGCCTCCGGACAGGGGGGGCAGGATCACCCCTCCACTTT
CASSLRTGGAGSPLHF
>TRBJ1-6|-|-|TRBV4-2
TGTGCCAGCAGCCAAGATAGTGCGGTCCGAACTGATTCACCCCTCCACTTT
CASSQDSAVRTDSPLHF
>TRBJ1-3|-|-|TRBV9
TGTGCCAGCAGCGGAAGACAAAGCTCTGGAAACACCATATATTTT
CASSGRQSSGNTIYF
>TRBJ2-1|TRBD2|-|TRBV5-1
TGCGCCAGCAGCTTGGCCACTAGCGGGGGGCGGGGCGAGCAGTTCTTC
CASSLATSGGRGEQFF
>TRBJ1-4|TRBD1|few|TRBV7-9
TGTGCCAGCAGCTTACCAGGGGGGCATGAAAAACTGTTTTTT
CASSLPGGHEKLFF
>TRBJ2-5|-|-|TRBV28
TGTGCCAGCAGTCAAGGAGGGTCCCAAGAGACCCAGTACTTC
CASSQGGSQETQYF
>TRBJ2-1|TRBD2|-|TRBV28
TGTGCCAGCAGGGAACAAACGGGACTAGCGATCTTC
CASREQTGLAIF
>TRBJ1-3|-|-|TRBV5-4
TGTGCCAGCAGCGTAGGACTGAACTCTGGAAACACCATATATTTT
CASSVGLNSGNTIYF
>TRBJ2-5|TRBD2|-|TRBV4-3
TGCGCCAGCAGCCAAGACTGGCGGGGGGAAGAGACCCAGTACTTC
CASSQDWRGEETQYF
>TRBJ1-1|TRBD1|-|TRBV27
TGTGCCAGCAGTTTATCTTCCCCGGGACAGGGCCTCACTGAAGCTTTCTTT
CASSLSSPGQGLTEAFF
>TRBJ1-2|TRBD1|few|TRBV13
TGTGCCAGCAGCCGTGACCGGACAGGGGCGAATTATGGCTACACCTTC
CASSRDRTGANYGYTF
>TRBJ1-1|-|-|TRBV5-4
TGTGCCAGCACCGAACGGGCCGGGAGGATTGAAGCTTTCTTT
CASTERAGRIEAFF
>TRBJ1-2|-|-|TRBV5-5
TGTGCCAGCAGCTTTCGGGAGACGAATGGCTACACCTTC
CASSFRETNGYTF
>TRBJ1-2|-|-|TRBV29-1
TGCAGCGCCAGCTGGGGCAGGGACTATGGCTACACCTTC
CSASWGRDYGYTF
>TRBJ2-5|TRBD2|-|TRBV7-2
TGTGCCAGCAGCAACACCGGAGCGGGGGGGCGAGAGACCCAGTACTTC
CASSNTGAGGRETQYF
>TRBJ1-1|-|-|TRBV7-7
TGTGCTAGCAGCTTGGCCCTTCGCGGTGGCACTGAAGCTTTCTTT
CASSLALRGGTEAFF
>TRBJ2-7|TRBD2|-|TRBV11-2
TGTGCCAGCAACCGGGGGGGATGGGACGAGCAGTACTTC
CASNRGGWDEQYF
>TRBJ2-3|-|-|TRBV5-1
TGCGCCAGCAGCTTGGACCCCGGGTCCACAGATACGCAGTATTTT
CASSLDPGSTDTQYF
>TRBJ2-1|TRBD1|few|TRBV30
TGTGCCTGGAGTAAAGGGACAGCCTACAATGAGCAGTTCTTC
CAWSKGTAYNEQFF
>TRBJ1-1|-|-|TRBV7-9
TGTGCCAGCAGCCGGGACACCGCAAACACTGAAGCTTTCTTT
CASSRDTANTEAFF
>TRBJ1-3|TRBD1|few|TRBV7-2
TGTGCCAGCAGCCGCGGGACAGGGGTGGGAAACACCATATATTTT
CASSRGTGVGNTIYF
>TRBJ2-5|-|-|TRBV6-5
TGTGCCAGCAGTTACCGGGCGGAGGCCGAGACCCAGTACTTC
CASSYRAEAETQYF
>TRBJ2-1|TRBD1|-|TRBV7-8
TGTGCCAGCAGCTTTGGGACAGGGGCAAACAATGAGCAGTTCTTC
CASSFGTGANNEQFF
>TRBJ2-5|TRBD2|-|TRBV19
TGTGCCAGTGGGGGAAAAGCGGGGCTGGAGGAGACCCAGTACTTC
CASGGKAGLEETQYF
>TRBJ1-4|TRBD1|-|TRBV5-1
TGCGCCAGCAGCTTAGGGGCAGGGGGCGATTTACTGTTTTTT
CASSLGAGGDLLFF
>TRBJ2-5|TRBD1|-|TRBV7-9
TGTGCCAGCAGCTATTTAGGGACAGGGGAGTCCCAGTACTTC
CASSYLGTGESQYF
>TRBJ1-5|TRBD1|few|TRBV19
TGTGCCAGTAATTCGGGACAGGTAAATCAGCCCCAGCATTTT
CASNSGQVNQPQHF
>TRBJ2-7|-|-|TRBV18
TGTGCCAGCTCACCACAGGGTCCGGGAGAGCAGTACTTC
CASSPQGPGEQYF
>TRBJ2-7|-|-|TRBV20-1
TGCAGTGCTAGAAGTACTTACGAGCAGTACTTC
CSARSTYEQYF
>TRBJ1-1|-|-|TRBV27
TGTGCCAGCTTCACCGGAGGCACTGAAGCTTTCTTT
CASFTGGTEAFF
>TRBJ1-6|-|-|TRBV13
TGTGCCAGCAGCTTAGGCCAGGCCAGGGACTCTTCACCCCTCCACTTT
CASSLGQARDSSPLHF
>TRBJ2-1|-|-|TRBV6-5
TGTGCCAGCAGTTACATAGGGGGTTGGTTCTTC
CASSYIGGWFF
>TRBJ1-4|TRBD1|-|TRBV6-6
TGTGCCAGCAGTTCACCGGGACAGGGCGGCGAAAAACTGTTTTTT
CASSSPGQGGEKLFF
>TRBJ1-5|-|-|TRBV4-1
TGCGCCAGCAGCCAAGAGGTGCTATCCCGGCCCCAGCATTTT
CASSQEVLSRPQHF